The clone carrying this T cell receptor (beta chain) was recorded a few times. This CDR3 region has 14 residues. The germline CDR1 and CDR2 sequences are SNHLY and FYNNEI. Trimming cost V 5 bases and J 2 bases; bases outside gene matches: 2. This sample was taken from a study of blood T cell repertoires in COVID-19. Measured with immunoSEQ multiplex PCR; TCRdb has only the in-frame clones, and not every one. The sample lists about 300,000 clones, around 85% occurring once. This chain joins TRBV2 and TRBJ1-5, with TRBD1 matching 8 bases. This receptor was obtained from a woman aged 30 to 39 who had been exposed to COVID-19. Source material: PBMCs or T cells enriched from blood (not recorded which). The CDR3 DNA reads TGTGCCAGCAGTTCCAGGGGGCGCAATCAGCCCCAGCATTTT. Translation gives CASSSRGRNQPQHF.